This passage covers 27 T cell receptor beta chains from one sample sequenced in a study of blood T cells in healthy people across ages. The second PCR ran roughly 6 to 11 cycles with a sample-barcoded 5' primer and J-beta primers. One entry per CDR3 protein, called by TCRdb with MiXCR from the 5' RACE reads. The sample consists of 780,000 or so distinct CDR3 sequences, around 50% of them appearing once. The specimen sequenced was blood. These receptors came from a man aged 35-49 years in good health.

The rearrangement links TRBV20-1 to TRBJ2-5, with TRBD2 matching over 14 bases. CDR1 DFQATT and CDR2 SNEGSKA come from the germline V gene (reference sequence). The J segment lost 5 bases and the V segment lost 3 bases, leaving 11 bases of the junction unmatched. The CDR3 is made up of 17 amino acids. The CDR3 DNA reads as TGCAGTGCTAGGTGGACTAGCGGGGGGTCGACCCCCGAGACCCAGTACTTC. Protein product: CSARWTSGGSTPETQYF.

The V call is TRBV5-1, the J call TRBJ2-6; D not resolved. This CDR3 has 16 amino acids. V was trimmed by 0 bases and J by 3 bases, leaving 10 bases between them. Germline V gene data show CDR1 as SGHRS and CDR2 as YFSETQ. The CDR3 loop reads CASSLGTRNGANVLTF. In DNA, the CDR3 is TGCGCCAGCAGCTTGGGGACCCGAAATGGGGCCAACGTCCTGACTTTC.

The rearrangement links TRBV9 to TRBJ2-5, with 8 bases aligning to TRBD1. The CDR3 runs 16 residues. Germline V gene lookup returns CDR1 SGDLS and CDR2 YYNGEE. After removal of 3 bases from V and 5 bases from J, the junction contained 12 bases not matched to a gene. The CDR3 sequence: CASSARQGLMDETQYF. The CDR3 DNA is TGTGCCAGCAGCGCTAGACAGGGGCTGATGGATGAGACCCAGTACTTC.

This sequence joins TRBV2 and TRBJ2-5; D possibly corresponds to TRBD2 (5 bases). V was cut by 8 bases and J by 5 bases, with 18 bases left in between. CDR3 length equals 14 residues. Germline CDR1 reads SNHLY; CDR2 reads FYNNEI. CDR3 nucleotide sequence: TGTGCCAGCTCTCAAGGTCTAGCTATGGAGACCCAGTACTTC. Translated, it gives CASSQGLAMETQYF.

This rearrangement joins TRBV9 to TRBJ2-3, with D unresolved. CDR1 and CDR2 from the germline V gene are SGDLS and YYNGEE. The CDR3 extends over 17 amino acids. V was cut by 0 bases and J by 1 base, with 15 bases left in between. DNA of the CDR3: TGTGCCAGCAGCGTAGGGGTGACGAGGTTCGGCACAGATACGCAGTATTTT. This translates into CASSVGVTRFGTDTQYF.

V is TRBV20-1 and J is TRBJ2-7; the D is unclear. The germline V gene encodes CDR1 DFQATT and CDR2 SNEGSKA (reference sequence). CDR3 length: 12 residues. V lost 7 bases and J 3 bases, leaving 13 bases between the germline ends. CDR3 region: CSGLDLFYEQYF. CDR3 bases: TGCAGTGGCTTGGACCTCTTCTACGAGCAGTACTTC.

The V and J genes are TRBV5-1 and TRBJ1-1; D possibly corresponds to TRBD1 (5 bases). This CDR3 has 16 residues. V gave up 0 bases and J gave up 3 bases, with 15 bases separating them. Per germline, CDR1 SGHRS and CDR2 YFSETQ. The DNA of the CDR3 is TGCGCCAGCAGCTTGGATTTGAGAGGGGCGGACACTGAAGCTTTCTTT. Amino acids: CASSLDLRGADTEAFF.

This clonotype appeared a single time. The chain employs TRBV9 and TRBJ2-5, with 9 bases aligning to TRBD2. The J call is in doubt because the DNA end fits TRBJ2-7 better. This CDR3 has 15 residues. Germline V gene lookup returns CDR1 SGDLS and CDR2 YYNGEE. The CDR3 here is CASSVGGGRVDEQYF. The CDR3 nucleotides are TGTGCCAGCAGCGTAGGTGGCGGGAGGGTCGACGAGCAGTACTTC.

The V and J genes are TRBV4-3 and TRBJ2-2; D is uncertain. V was shortened by 3 bases and J by 5 bases, with 16 bases between the two germline ends. CDR1 LGHNA and CDR2 YSLEER come from the germline V gene. The CDR3 length is 16 residues. This CDR3 reads CASSHRTAPQTGELFF. The CDR3 DNA follows: TGCGCCAGCAGCCATCGCACAGCGCCCCAAACCGGGGAGCTGTTTTTT.

This clonotype occurred a few times. V and J are TRBV4-2 and TRBJ1-5; 9 bases agree with TRBD1. CDR3 length: 18 residues. From germline, CDR1 is LGHNA and CDR2 YNFKEQ. After removal of 5 bases from V and 6 bases from J, the junction contained 17 bases not matched to a gene. The DNA of the CDR3 is TGTGCCAGCAGCGACCGGGACAGGGTTCCGAGACGGGGTCAGCCCCAGCATTTT. It encodes CASSDRDRVPRRGQPQHF.

The chain carries TRBV2 and TRBJ1-4; no definite D call. Between the trimmed V and J ends, which lost 7 bases and 0 bases, there was a span of 3 bases. CDR3 length equals 12 residues. Germline V lookup: CDR1 SNHLY, CDR2 FYNNEI. CDR3: CASTSTNEKLFF. CDR3 nucleotide sequence: TGTGCCAGCACTTCAACTAATGAAAAACTGTTTTTT.

The J gene is TRBJ2-4, the V gene TRBV27; 9 bases are a match to TRBD2. The DNA end is more similar to TRBJ2-7, so the J call may be wrong. The CDR3 has 15 residues. Germline assignment: CDR1 MNHEY and CDR2 SMNVEV (reference sequence). DNA for the CDR3: TGTGCCAGCAGTTTAGCGGGGGGGTCCCCCTACGAGCAGTACTTC. Its translation is CASSLAGGSPYEQYF.

The chain recombines TRBV24-1 with TRBJ2-3; 8 bases fit TRBD2. Trimming cost V 5 bases and J 2 bases; bases outside gene matches: 8. CDR1 is KGHDR and CDR2 is SFDVKD in the germline V gene. The CDR3 loop spans 16 amino acids. The CDR3 coding sequence is TGTGCCACCAGTGTTGGCGGGGGGAAGATCACAGATACGCAGTATTTT. As protein: CATSVGGGKITDTQYF.

The chain links TRBV6-6 to TRBJ2-3, with D tentatively TRBD2 (5 bases). V lost 5 bases and J lost 0, with 15 bases in between. CDR3 size: 16 residues. Germline V gene lookup returns CDR1 MNHNY and CDR2 SVGAGI (reference sequence). The CDR3 DNA follows: TGTGCCAGCAGTCCACTAAGCTCGGGGAGCACAGATACGCAGTATTTT. Its translation: CASSPLSSGSTDTQYF.

This sequence joins TRBV7-8 and TRBJ1-5; 7 bases are shared with TRBD1. The CDR3 runs to 16 residues. CDR1 and CDR2 from the germline V gene are SGHVS and FQNEAQ. Losses at the gene ends were 6 bases for V and 0 bases for J; bases not matched to a gene: 8. The CDR3 DNA follows: TGTGCCAGCAGTTCGACAGGGTTCAATAGCAATCAGCCCCAGCATTTT. This encodes CASSSTGFNSNQPQHF.

The chain uses TRBV11-1 and TRBJ2-1; 7 bases map to TRBD2. CDR1 is SGHAT, CDR2 FQDESV, per germline (reference sequence). The CDR3 runs 17 residues. V was clipped by 5 bases and J by 6 bases; unmatched bases: 16. This chain's CDR3 is CASSPSTAGVGPNEQFF. The CDR3 coding sequence is TGTGCCAGCAGCCCGTCCACGGCGGGAGTAGGTCCCAATGAGCAGTTCTTC. Full variable domain (missing parts from reference TRBV11-1 and TRBJ2-1): EAEVAQSPRYKITEKSQAVAFWCDPISGHATLYWYRQILGQGPELLVQFQDESVVDDSQLPKDRFSAERLKGVDSTLKIQPAELGDSAMYLCASSPSTAGVGPNEQFFGPGTRLTVL.

Notes on this clonotype: A junction boundary mismatches the germline segment, possibly from a read error. The V and J genes are TRBV10-3 and TRBJ2-7; D might be TRBD2 (5 bases). The CDR3 is 12 amino acids. Germline loops: CDR1 ENHRY, CDR2 SYGVKD. The CDR3: CAISERGYGQYF. The CDR3 region has the DNA TGTGCCATCAGTGAGCGAGGGTACGGGCAGTACTTC.

V gene TRBV7-9 combines with J gene TRBJ2-7; unclear D gene. V lost 1 base and J 7 bases, leaving 17 bases between the germline ends. Germline CDR1 reads SEHNR; CDR2 reads FQNEAQ (reference sequence). The CDR3 is 15 residues long. The chain's CDR3 is CASSLDGWSGNEQYF. The DNA for the CDR3 is TGTGCCAGCAGCTTAGATGGCTGGTCGGGTAATGAGCAGTACTTC.

CDR3 coding DNA: TGTGCCAGCAGCCAAAATGGAGGGAGCAGTGAGACCCAGTACTTC. Protein: CASSQNGGSSETQYF. The V call is TRBV4-2, the J call TRBJ2-5; TRBD2 is a possible D gene (6 bases). The germline V gene has CDR1 LGHNA and CDR2 YNFKEQ. The V end lost 2 bases, the J end lost 5 bases, and 15 bases lay between the germline ends. The CDR3 consists of 15 residues.

The chain joins TRBV20-1 to TRBJ2-2; TRBD2 aligns across 9 bases. CDR1 and CDR2 (germline): DFQATT, SNEGSKA (reference sequence). The J segment lost 3 bases and the V segment lost 0 bases, leaving 2 bases of the junction unmatched. CDR3 length: 15 amino acids. The CDR3 bases are TGCAGTGCTAGAGAGCGGGAGGGTTACACCGGGGAGCTGTTTTTT. Translating it yields CSAREREGYTGELFF.

This clonotype has only a few counts. CDR3 DNA: TGTGCCAGCAGCTTACCAGGGATCTTCCAAGAGACCCAGTACTTC. It encodes CASSLPGIFQETQYF. The chain recombines TRBV7-9 with TRBJ2-5, with D maybe TRBD1 (5 bases). Per the germline V gene, CDR1 is SEHNR and CDR2 is FQNEAQ (reference sequence). This CDR3 is 15 amino acids long. Trimming took off 2 bases at V and 1 base at J, with 11 bases between the two ends.

There are many counts of this clonotype. This chain links TRBV29-1 with TRBJ2-7; 11 bases agree with TRBD1. The CDR3 is 14 amino acids. Trimming took 6 bases from V and 3 from J; bases not matched to a gene: 7. Germline values: CDR1 SQVTM, CDR2 ANQGSEA. The CDR3 region is CSVLGQGADYEQYF. As DNA, the CDR3 is TGCAGCGTCCTCGGACAGGGGGCGGACTACGAGCAGTACTTC.

V and J are TRBV12-5 and TRBJ2-3; 10 nucleotides match TRBD2. V lost 5 bases to trimming and J lost 1 base; unmatched junction nucleotides: 12. This CDR3 is 18 amino acids long. The germline CDR1 and CDR2 sequences are LGHNT and FRNRAP. The CDR3 bases are TGTGCTAGTGGTACAACCCGGCAAGGACTAGCGGGCACAGATACGCAGTATTTT. This codes for CASGTTRQGLAGTDTQYF.

This chain uses TRBV25-1 with TRBJ2-7, with TRBD1 matching 7 bases. The junction had 5 bases not matched to a gene; V was cut back by 4 bases and J by 2 bases. The CDR3 is 14 amino acids. The V gene's germline CDR1 is MGHDK and CDR2 SYGVNS. The CDR3 region is CASSGLQGTYEQYF. For the CDR3, the DNA is TGTGCCAGCAGTGGATTACAGGGGACCTACGAGCAGTACTTC.

The V gene is TRBV21-1, the J gene TRBJ2-1; the table's D gene call, TRBD2, was not cross checked with the DNA. TRBV21-1 is a known pseudogene. The CDR3 has 18 residues. The CDR3 reads CASSTQEHRGGSYNEQFF. DNA for the CDR3: TGTGCCAGCAGCACCCAAGAGCATAGGGGAGGGTCCTACAATGAGCAGTTCTTC.

V gene TRBV6-5 combines with J gene TRBJ2-4; TRBD2 is a possible D gene (5 bases). The J call may be mistaken, given a closer DNA end match to TRBJ2-5. CDR1 MNHEY and CDR2 SVGAGI come from the germline V gene. The CDR3 spans 14 residues. CDR3 in DNA: TGTGCCAGCAGTTACCGAGGGCTTCCAGAGACCCAGTACTTC. Translated: CASSYRGLPETQYF.

V gene TRBV5-8 combines with J gene TRBJ2-3; D might be TRBD2 (5 bases). This CDR3 contains 13 residues. Trimming pared 0 bases from V and 9 bases from J, leaving 11 bases between. Germline V gene sequence: CDR1 SGHTS, CDR2 YDEGEE. The CDR3 nucleotides are TGTGCCAGCAGCTTGGAGGCGCGGGCGACGCAGTATTTT. Translated: CASSLEARATQYF.